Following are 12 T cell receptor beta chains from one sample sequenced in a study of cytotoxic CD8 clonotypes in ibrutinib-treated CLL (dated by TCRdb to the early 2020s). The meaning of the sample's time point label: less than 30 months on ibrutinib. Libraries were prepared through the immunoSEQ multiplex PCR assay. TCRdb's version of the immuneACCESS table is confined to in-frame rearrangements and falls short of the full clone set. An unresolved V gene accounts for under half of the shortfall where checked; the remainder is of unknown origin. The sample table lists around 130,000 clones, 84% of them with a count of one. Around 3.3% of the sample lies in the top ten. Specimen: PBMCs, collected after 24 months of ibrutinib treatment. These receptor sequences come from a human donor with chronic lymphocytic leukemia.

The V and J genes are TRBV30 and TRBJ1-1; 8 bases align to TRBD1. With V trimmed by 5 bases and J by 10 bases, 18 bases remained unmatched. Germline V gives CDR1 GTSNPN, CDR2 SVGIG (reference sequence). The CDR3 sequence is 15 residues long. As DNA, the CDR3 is TGTGCCTGGCGGGGAATGGACAGGGAAGGAAGTGGAGCTTTCTTT. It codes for CAWRGMDREGSGAFF.

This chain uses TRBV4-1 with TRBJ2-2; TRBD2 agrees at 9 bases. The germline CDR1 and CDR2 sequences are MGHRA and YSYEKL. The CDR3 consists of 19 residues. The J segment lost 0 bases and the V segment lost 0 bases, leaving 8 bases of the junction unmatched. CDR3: CASSQDLPSGVANTGELFF. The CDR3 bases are TGCGCCAGCAGCCAAGATTTGCCTAGCGGGGTCGCGAACACCGGGGAGCTGTTTTTT.

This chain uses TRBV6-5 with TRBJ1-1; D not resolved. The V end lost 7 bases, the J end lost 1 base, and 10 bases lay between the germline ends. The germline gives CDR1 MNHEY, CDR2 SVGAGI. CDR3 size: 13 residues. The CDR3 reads CASNNDPNTEAFF. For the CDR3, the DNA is TGTGCCAGCAATAATGACCCGAACACTGAAGCTTTCTTT.

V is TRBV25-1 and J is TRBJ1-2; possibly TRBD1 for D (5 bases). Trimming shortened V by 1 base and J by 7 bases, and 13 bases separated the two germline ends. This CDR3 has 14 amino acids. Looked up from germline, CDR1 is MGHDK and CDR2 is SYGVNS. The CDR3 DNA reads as TGTGCCAGCAGTGAATTTGGCCAGGGATCTGGCTACACCTTC. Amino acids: CASSEFGQGSGYTF.

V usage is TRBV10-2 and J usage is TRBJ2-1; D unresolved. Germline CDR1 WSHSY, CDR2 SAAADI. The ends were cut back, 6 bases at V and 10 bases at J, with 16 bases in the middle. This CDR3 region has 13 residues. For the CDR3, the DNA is TGCGCCAGCAGGGGCAACGGTGGGCGGGAGCAGTTCTTC. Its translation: CASRGNGGREQFF.

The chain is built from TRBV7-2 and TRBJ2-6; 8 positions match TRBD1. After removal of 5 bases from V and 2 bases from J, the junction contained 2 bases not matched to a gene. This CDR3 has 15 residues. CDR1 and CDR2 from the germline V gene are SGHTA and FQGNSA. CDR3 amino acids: CASSQQGAGANVLTF. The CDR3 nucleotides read TGTGCCAGCAGCCAACAGGGGGCTGGGGCCAACGTCCTGACTTTC. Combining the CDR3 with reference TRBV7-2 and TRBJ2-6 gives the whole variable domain GAGVSQSPSNKVTEKGKDVELRCDPISGHTALYWYRQSLGQGLEFLIYFQGNSAPDKSGLPSDRFSAERTGGSVSTLTIQRTQQEDSAVYLCASSQQGAGANVLTFGAGSRLTVL.

The CDR3 loop is CASSIDRGKKLFF. CDR3 in DNA: TGTGCCAGCAGCATAGACAGGGGTAAAAAACTGTTTTTT. The chain is built from TRBV5-4 and TRBJ1-4, with TRBD1 matching over 8 bases. V lost 4 bases and J lost 9; bases outside the gene matches: 5. There are 13 residues in the CDR3. The germline CDR1 and CDR2 sequences are SGHNT and YYREEE (reference sequence).

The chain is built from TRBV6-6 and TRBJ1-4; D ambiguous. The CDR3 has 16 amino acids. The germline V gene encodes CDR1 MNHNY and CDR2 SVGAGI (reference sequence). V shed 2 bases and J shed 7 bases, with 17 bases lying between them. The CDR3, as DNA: TGTGCCAGCAGTTACGGGTCGCAAGGGAGGTTTGAAAAACTGTTTTTT. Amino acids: CASSYGSQGRFEKLFF.

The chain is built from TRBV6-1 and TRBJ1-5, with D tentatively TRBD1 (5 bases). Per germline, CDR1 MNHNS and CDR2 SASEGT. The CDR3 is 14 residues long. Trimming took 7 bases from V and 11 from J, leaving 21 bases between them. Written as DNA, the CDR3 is TGTGCCAGCAAAAGGACACTGGCCGAGGGGTCCCAGCATTTT. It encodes CASKRTLAEGSQHF.

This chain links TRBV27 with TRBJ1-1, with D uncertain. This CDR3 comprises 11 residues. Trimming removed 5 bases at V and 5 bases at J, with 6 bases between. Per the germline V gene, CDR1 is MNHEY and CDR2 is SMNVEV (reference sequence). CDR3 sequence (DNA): TGTGCCAGCAGTCGGTGGACTGAAGCTTTCTTT. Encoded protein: CASSRWTEAFF.

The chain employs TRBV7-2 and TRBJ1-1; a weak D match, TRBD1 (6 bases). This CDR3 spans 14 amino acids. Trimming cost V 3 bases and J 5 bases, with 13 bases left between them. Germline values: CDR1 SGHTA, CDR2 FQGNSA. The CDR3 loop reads CASSLVGGRTEAFF. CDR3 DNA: TGTGCCAGCAGCTTGGTTGGGGGGCGAACTGAAGCTTTCTTT. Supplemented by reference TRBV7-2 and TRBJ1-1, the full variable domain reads GAGVSQSPSNKVTEKGKDVELRCDPISGHTALYWYRQSLGQGLEFLIYFQGNSAPDKSGLPSDRFSAERTGGSVSTLTIQRTQQEDSAVYLCASSLVGGRTEAFFGQGTRLTVV.

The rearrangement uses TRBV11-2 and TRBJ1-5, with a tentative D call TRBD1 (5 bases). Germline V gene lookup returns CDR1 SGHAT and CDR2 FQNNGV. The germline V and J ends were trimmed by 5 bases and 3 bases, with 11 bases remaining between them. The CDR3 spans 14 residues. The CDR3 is CASSVDRNNQPQHF. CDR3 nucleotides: TGTGCCAGCAGCGTCGACAGAAACAATCAGCCCCAGCATTTT.